This TCR beta chain was sequenced for a study of blood T cells in healthy people across ages. Study at large: Per every two T cells, about one barcoded beta molecule was captured by template switching. General study points: Older age went with lower TCR beta diversity per million T cells, in a roughly linear way. From one million sequenced T cells, diversity estimates were lower bounds.

Trimming removed 5 bases from V and 5 bases from J, with 15 bases in between. CDR1 is SGHVS, CDR2 FQNEAQ, per germline. This CDR3 spans 14 amino acids. The authors ran a second PCR of 7 to 11 cycles using a sample-barcoded 5' primer and a J-beta primer mix. A single record per CDR3 protein comes from TCRdb applying MiXCR to the 5' RACE reads. The sample records approximately 820,000 distinct CDR3 sequences, roughly 44% being singletons. About this clonotype itself: Its antigen is currently unknown.

Each sample yielded at least 6 million isolated PBMCs. Sequenced input: blood. This rearrangement joins TRBV7-8 to TRBJ2-5; the D gene is possibly TRBD1 (7 bases). This clonotype originated in a man aged 55 to 70 in good health. CDR3: CASSDSTGRETQYF. For the CDR3, the DNA is TGTGCCAGCAGCGACTCGACAGGGAGGGAGACCCAGTACTTC.